This T cell receptor beta chain was retrieved from a study of CD8 T cells in Susac syndrome. With respect to this clonotype: Its antigen is unidentified.

Trimming took 4 bases from V and 0 from J; bases not matched to a gene: 3. The CDR3 loop spans 15 amino acids. The germline V gene encodes CDR1 SGHRS and CDR2 YFSETQ. It was with random hexamers that 0.5 to 1 ug RNA was reverse transcribed. The method of amplification for TCR beta CDR3 was immunoSEQ multiplex PCR, covering 54 Vbeta and 13 Jbeta. Each CDR3 protein is one row after TCRdb ran MiXCR on the immunoSEQ multiplex PCR reads. The table has 150,000 to 200,000 distinct CDR3 sequences, roughly 95% seen once. Sequencing of TCR beta was performed on blood CD8+ T cells and on blood CD4+ T cells. Whole-study results and caveats: Only a relatively small number of individuals were included in the TCR sequencing and HLA analysis.

The sample comprised CD4+ T cells from PBMCs. The origin of this receptor is a human donor with multiple sclerosis. This sequence joins TRBV5-1 and TRBJ2-2; 7 bases map to TRBD1. CDR3 coding DNA: TGCGCCAGCAGCAAGGGACAGCCGAACACCGGGGAGCTGTTTTTT. Protein: CASSKGQPNTGELFF.